This record covers a single T cell receptor beta chain. Antigen: not known. This entry is derived from a study of CD8+ T cells in alopecia areata. Looking at the study overall: Treatment ran 6 to 18 months, with 6 months of follow-up afterward. Study-level points and caveats: The link between baseline CD8+ expansion and response remains uncertain with one nonresponder.

Sample treatment: oral pan-JAK inhibitor, 5-10 mg twice daily. Patients with alopecia areata provided lesional scalp punch biopsies as well as peripheral blood. Trimming pared 0 bases from V and 9 bases from J, leaving 12 bases between. The CDR3 is 14 amino acids. Germline V gives CDR1 LNHDA, CDR2 SQIVND (reference sequence). Extraction and reverse transcription of RNA yielded cDNA as the sequencing template. The protocol was immunoSEQ multiplex PCR, while the TCRdb copy is restricted to in-frame clones and leaves out a portion. The sample holds 100,000 to 120,000 clones, around 54% seen once. V is TRBV19 and J is TRBJ2-4; the D call may be TRBD1 or TRBD2 (6 bases each). The source was CD4+ T cells sorted from blood, collected at week 24, from a patient treated with tofacitinib. The TCR comes from a human donor with alopecia areata. CDR3 bases: TGTGCCAGTAGTATAGACGGGGGCCGCTTCATTCAGTACTTC. Amino acid sequence: CASSIDGGRFIQYF.